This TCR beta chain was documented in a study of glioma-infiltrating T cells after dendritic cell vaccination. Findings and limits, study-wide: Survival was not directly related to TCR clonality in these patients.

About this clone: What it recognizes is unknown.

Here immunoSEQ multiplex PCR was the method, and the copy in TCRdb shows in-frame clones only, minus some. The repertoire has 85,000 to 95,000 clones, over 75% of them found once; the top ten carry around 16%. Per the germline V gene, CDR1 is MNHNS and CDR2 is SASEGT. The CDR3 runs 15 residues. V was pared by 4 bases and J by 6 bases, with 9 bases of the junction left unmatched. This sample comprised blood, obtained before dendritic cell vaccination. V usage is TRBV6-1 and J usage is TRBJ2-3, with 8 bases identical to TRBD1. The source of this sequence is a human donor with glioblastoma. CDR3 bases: TGTGCCAGCAGTGTTCAGGGGGCACCTTGGGATACGCAGTATTTT. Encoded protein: CASSVQGAPWDTQYF.